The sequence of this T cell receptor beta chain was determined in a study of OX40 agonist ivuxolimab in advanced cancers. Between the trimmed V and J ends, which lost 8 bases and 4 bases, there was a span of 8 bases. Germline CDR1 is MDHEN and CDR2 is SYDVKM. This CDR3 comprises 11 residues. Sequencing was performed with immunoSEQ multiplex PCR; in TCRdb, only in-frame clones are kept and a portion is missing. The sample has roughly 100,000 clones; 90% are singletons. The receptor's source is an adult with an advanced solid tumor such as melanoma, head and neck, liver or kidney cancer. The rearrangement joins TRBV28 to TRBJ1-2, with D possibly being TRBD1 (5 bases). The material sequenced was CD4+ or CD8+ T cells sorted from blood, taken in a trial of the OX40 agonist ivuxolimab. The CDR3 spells CASQTGYGYTF. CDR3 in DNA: TGTGCCAGCCAAACAGGCTATGGCTACACCTTC.